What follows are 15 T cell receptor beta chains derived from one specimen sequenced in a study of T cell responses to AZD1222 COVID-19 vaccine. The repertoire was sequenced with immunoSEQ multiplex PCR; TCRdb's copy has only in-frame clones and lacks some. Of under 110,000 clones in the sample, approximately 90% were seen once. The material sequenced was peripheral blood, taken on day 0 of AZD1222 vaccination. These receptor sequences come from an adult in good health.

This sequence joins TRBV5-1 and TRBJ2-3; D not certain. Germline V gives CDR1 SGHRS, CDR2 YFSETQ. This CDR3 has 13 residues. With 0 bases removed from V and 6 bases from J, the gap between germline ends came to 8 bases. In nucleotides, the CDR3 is TGCGCCAGCAGCTTGGCGCCCAAGGATACGCAGTATTTT. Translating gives CASSLAPKDTQYF.

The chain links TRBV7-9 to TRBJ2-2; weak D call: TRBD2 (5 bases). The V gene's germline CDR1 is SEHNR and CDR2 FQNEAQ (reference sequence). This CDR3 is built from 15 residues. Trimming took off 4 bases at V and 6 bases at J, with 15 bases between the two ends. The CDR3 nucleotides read TGTGCCAGCAGCTCGGGAAGGGAATTCTCCGGGGAGCTGTTTTTT. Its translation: CASSSGREFSGELFF.

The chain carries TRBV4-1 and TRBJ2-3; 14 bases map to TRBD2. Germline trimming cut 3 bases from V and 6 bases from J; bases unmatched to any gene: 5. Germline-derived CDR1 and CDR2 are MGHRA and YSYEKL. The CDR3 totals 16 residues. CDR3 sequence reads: CASSHKTSGGADTQYF. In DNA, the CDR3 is TGCGCCAGCAGCCATAAGACTAGCGGGGGGGCCGATACGCAGTATTTT.

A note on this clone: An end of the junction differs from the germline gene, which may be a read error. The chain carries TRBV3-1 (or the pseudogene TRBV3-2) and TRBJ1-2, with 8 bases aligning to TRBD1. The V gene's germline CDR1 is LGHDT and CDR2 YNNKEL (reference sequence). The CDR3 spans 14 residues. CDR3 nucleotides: TGTGCCAGCAGGCAAGGGACAGGCTTCGGAGGCTACACCTTC. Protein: CASRQGTGFGGYTF.

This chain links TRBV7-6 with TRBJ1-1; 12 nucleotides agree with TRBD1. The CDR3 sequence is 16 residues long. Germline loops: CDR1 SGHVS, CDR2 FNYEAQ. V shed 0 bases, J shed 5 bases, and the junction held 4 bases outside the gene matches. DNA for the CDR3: TGTGCCAGCAGCTTAGCTCTGGGACAGGGGGCAACTGAAGCTTTCTTT. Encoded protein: CASSLALGQGATEAFF.

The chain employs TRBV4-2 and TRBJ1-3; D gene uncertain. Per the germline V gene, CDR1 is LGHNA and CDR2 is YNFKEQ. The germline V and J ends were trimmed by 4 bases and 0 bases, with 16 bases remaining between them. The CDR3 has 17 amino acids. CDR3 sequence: CASSLIGSSYSGNTIYF. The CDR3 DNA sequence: TGTGCCAGCAGCCTCATAGGGAGCAGCTACTCTGGAAACACCATATATTTT.

In DNA form, the CDR3 reads TGTGCCAGCGGATGGGACACTGAAGCTTTCTTT. Amino acids: CASGWDTEAFF. The chain joins TRBV6-5 to TRBJ1-1; D unresolved. Germline CDR1 MNHEY, CDR2 SVGAGI. Between the trimmed V and J ends, which lost 8 bases and 3 bases, there was a span of 7 bases. This CDR3 contains 11 residues.

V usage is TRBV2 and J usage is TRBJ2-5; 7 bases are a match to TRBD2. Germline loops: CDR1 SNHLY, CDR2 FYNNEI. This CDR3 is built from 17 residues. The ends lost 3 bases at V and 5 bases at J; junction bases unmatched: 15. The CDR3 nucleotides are TGTGCCAGCAGTGATTATCGGGGGGAGCTGTTTGGGGAGACCCAGTACTTC. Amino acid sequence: CASSDYRGELFGETQYF.

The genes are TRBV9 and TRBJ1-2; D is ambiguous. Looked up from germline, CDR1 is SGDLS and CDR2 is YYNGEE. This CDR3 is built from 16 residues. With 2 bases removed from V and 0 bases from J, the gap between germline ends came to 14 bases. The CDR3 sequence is CASSVVPPLPNYGYTF. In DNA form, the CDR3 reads TGTGCCAGCAGCGTTGTTCCACCTCTCCCTAACTATGGCTACACCTTC.

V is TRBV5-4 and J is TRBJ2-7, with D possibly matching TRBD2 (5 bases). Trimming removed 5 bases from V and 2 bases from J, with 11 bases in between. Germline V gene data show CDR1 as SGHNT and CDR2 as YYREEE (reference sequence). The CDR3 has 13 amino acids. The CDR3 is CASRRFGTYEQYF. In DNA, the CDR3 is TGTGCCAGCAGGCGATTCGGGACCTACGAGCAGTACTTC.

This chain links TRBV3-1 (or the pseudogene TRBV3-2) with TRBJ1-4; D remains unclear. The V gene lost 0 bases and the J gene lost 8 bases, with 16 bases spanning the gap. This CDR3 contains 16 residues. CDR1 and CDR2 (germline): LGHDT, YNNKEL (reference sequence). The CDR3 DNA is TGTGCCAGCAGCCAAGACCCAGGTTCTCAGTACGAAAAACTGTTTTTT. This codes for CASSQDPGSQYEKLFF.

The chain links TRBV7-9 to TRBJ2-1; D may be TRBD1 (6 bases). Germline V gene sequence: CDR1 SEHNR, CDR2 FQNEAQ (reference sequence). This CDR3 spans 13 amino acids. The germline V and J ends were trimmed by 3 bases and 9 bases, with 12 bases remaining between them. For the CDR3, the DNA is TGTGCCAGCAGCTTCAGGGGCGGCTCTGAGCAGTTCTTC. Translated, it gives CASSFRGGSEQFF.

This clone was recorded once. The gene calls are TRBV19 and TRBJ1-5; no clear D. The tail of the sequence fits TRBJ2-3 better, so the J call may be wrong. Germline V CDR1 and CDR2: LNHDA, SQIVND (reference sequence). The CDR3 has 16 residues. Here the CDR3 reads CASSTRFLEVGQPQYF. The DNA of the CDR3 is TGTGCCAGTAGTACCCGTTTCCTCGAGGTGGGTCAGCCCCAGTATTTT.

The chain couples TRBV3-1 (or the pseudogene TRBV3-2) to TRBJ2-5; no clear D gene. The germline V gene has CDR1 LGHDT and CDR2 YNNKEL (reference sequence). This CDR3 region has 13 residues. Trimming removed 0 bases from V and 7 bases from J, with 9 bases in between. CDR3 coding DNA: TGTGCCAGCAGCCAAGATCTGGTAGGGACCCAGTACTTC. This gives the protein CASSQDLVGTQYF.

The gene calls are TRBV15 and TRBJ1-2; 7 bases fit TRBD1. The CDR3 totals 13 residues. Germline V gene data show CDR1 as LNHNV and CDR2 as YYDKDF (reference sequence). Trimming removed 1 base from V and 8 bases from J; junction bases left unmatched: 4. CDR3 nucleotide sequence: TGTGCCACCAGCAGAGTTGACAGGGAGGGCTACACCTTC. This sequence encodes CATSRVDREGYTF.